Listed below are T cell receptor beta chains from one sample, sequenced in a study of shared clonotypes between healthy human individuals. Generated by immunoSEQ multiplex PCR, the TCRdb table keeps only in-frame clones and is missing some. The sample gives hundreds of thousands of clones, about 96% of which show up once; about 0.22% is in the top ten. Input material: naive CD8+ T cells sorted from blood. The receptors were gathered from a man under 40 in good health. Both conserved end residues are part of each CDR3. A D gene is named only where the DNA matches it firmly. Some rows have no size entry. The others give once, few or many, or a class for an expanded clone.

clone_size: -
v_call: TRBV7-2
j_call: TRBJ2-1
d_call: -
cdr3_nt: TGTGCCAGCAGCTTAGGGAGTGGGCTAGACAATGAGCAGTTCTTC
cdr3_aa: CASSLGSGLDNEQFF

clone_size: -
v_call: TRBV7-9
j_call: TRBJ2-6
d_call: TRBD1
cdr3_nt: TGTGCCAGCAGCCGACAGGGCGGCGAGAGCTCTGGGGCCAACGTCCTGACTTTC
cdr3_aa: CASSRQGGESSGANVLTF

clone_size: -
v_call: TRBV4-3
j_call: TRBJ1-3
d_call: -
cdr3_nt: TGCGCCAGCAGCCAAGATGGGGTTGGAAACACCATATATTTT
cdr3_aa: CASSQDGVGNTIYF

clone_size: -
v_call: TRBV6-1
j_call: TRBJ2-3
d_call: TRBD2
cdr3_nt: TGTGCCAGCAGAGCTTTAGCGGGAGCCACAGATACGCAGTATTTT
cdr3_aa: CASRALAGATDTQYF

clone_size: -
v_call: TRBV11-2
j_call: TRBJ2-3
d_call: -
cdr3_nt: TGTGCCAGCAGCATCGGTAGCGGAAGCACAGATACGCAGTATTTT
cdr3_aa: CASSIGSGSTDTQYF

clone_size: -
v_call: TRBV9
j_call: TRBJ2-6
d_call: -
cdr3_nt: TGTGCCAGCAGCGAAGATTCTGGGGCCAACGTCCTGACTTTC
cdr3_aa: CASSEDSGANVLTF

clone_size: once
v_call: TRBV27
j_call: TRBJ2-7
d_call: TRBD2
cdr3_nt: TGTGCCAGCAGTTTCGGGGGGGTCTCGTCCGGGACTAGCGGGACCTACGAGCAGTACTTC
cdr3_aa: CASSFGGVSSGTSGTYEQYF

clone_size: -
v_call: TRBV6-1
j_call: TRBJ2-1
d_call: TRBD2
cdr3_nt: TGTGCCAGCAGTGAAGACAGCGGGAGGGCAGGTAATGAGCAGTTCTTC
cdr3_aa: CASSEDSGRAGNEQFF

clone_size: -
v_call: TRBV10-3
j_call: TRBJ1-5
d_call: -
cdr3_nt: TGTGCCATCAGTGAGTTCGGGTATCACAATCAGCCCCAGCATTTT
cdr3_aa: CAISEFGYHNQPQHF

clone_size: -
v_call: TRBV7-6
j_call: TRBJ1-2
d_call: -
cdr3_nt: TGTGCCAGCAGCGACCCGGGATCCTACTATGGCTACACCTTC
cdr3_aa: CASSDPGSYYGYTF

clone_size: -
v_call: TRBV19
j_call: TRBJ2-2
d_call: -
cdr3_nt: TGTGCCAGTAGTTGGTCGACTAAATACACCGGGGAGCTGTTTTTT
cdr3_aa: CASSWSTKYTGELFF

clone_size: -
v_call: TRBV5-1
j_call: TRBJ1-1
d_call: -
cdr3_nt: TGCGCCAGCAGCTTGCTGGGTTTGAACACTGAAGCTTTCTTT
cdr3_aa: CASSLLGLNTEAFF

clone_size: -
v_call: TRBV7-9
j_call: TRBJ1-2
d_call: TRBD1
cdr3_nt: TGTGCCAGCAGCCGGGGACAGGGGGAAGTTGGCTACACCTTC
cdr3_aa: CASSRGQGEVGYTF

clone_size: -
v_call: TRBV7-6
j_call: TRBJ2-7
d_call: -
cdr3_nt: TGTGCCAGCAGCTTCAAGGAATCTACCTACGAGCAGTACTTC
cdr3_aa: CASSFKESTYEQYF

clone_size: -
v_call: TRBV7-9
j_call: TRBJ1-1
d_call: TRBD1
cdr3_nt: TGTGCCAGCAGCATTCTCCGGGACAGGGAAGCTTTCTTT
cdr3_aa: CASSILRDREAFF

clone_size: -
v_call: TRBV7-9
j_call: TRBJ2-2
d_call: -
cdr3_nt: TGTGCCAGCATCAGGGGACGGATAAGCACCGGGGAGCTGTTTTTT
cdr3_aa: CASIRGRISTGELFF

clone_size: -
v_call: TRBV7-9
j_call: TRBJ2-1
d_call: -
cdr3_nt: TGTGCCAGCTCAGACTACAATGAGCAGTTCTTC
cdr3_aa: CASSDYNEQFF

clone_size: -
v_call: TRBV10-2
j_call: TRBJ1-5
d_call: -
cdr3_nt: TGCGCCAGCAGTGTCGGGGGCAATCAGCCCCAGCATTTT
cdr3_aa: CASSVGGNQPQHF

clone_size: -
v_call: TRBV6-4
j_call: TRBJ2-7
d_call: -
cdr3_nt: TGTGCCAGCATTGCCCCCAGGGCCGAGCAGTACTTC
cdr3_aa: CASIAPRAEQYF

clone_size: once
v_call: TRBV19
j_call: TRBJ1-1
d_call: -
cdr3_nt: TGTGCCAGTAGTATCTCTCTAGGGGGAAACACTGAAGCTTTCTTT
cdr3_aa: CASSISLGGNTEAFF

clone_size: once
v_call: TRBV29-1
j_call: TRBJ1-1
d_call: -
cdr3_nt: TGCAGCGTACACAGGGTGAACACTGAAGCTTTCTTT
cdr3_aa: CSVHRVNTEAFF

clone_size: -
v_call: TRBV6-6
j_call: TRBJ1-2
d_call: -
cdr3_nt: TGTGCCAGCAGTTACGGCAGACCTAACTATGGCTACACCTTC
cdr3_aa: CASSYGRPNYGYTF

clone_size: -
v_call: TRBV20-1
j_call: TRBJ1-4
d_call: TRBD1
cdr3_nt: TGCAGTCCGGACAGGGGTGAAAAACTGTTTTTT
cdr3_aa: CSPDRGEKLFF

clone_size: -
v_call: TRBV5-5
j_call: TRBJ2-5
d_call: TRBD1
cdr3_nt: TGTGCCAGCAGCTTTTGGGGACAGGCACAAGAGACCCAGTACTTC
cdr3_aa: CASSFWGQAQETQYF

clone_size: -
v_call: TRBV27
j_call: TRBJ2-1
d_call: TRBD2
cdr3_nt: TGTGCCAGCAGTTTCCTAGGGACTAGCGGGAACTATGAGCAGTTCTTC
cdr3_aa: CASSFLGTSGNYEQFF

clone_size: -
v_call: TRBV21-1
j_call: TRBJ1-1
d_call: -
cdr3_nt: TGTGCCAGCAGCAAAATAAGGGGGCGAACTGAAGCTTTCTTT
cdr3_aa: CASSKIRGRTEAFF

clone_size: -
v_call: TRBV2
j_call: TRBJ1-2
d_call: -
cdr3_nt: TGTGCCAGCACCGACCAGGGGTTCTATGGCTACACCTTC
cdr3_aa: CASTDQGFYGYTF

clone_size: -
v_call: TRBV11-3
j_call: TRBJ2-1
d_call: TRBD2
cdr3_nt: TGTGCCAGCAGCCGGGGGGACTCCTACAATGAGCAGTTCTTC
cdr3_aa: CASSRGDSYNEQFF

clone_size: -
v_call: TRBV6-5
j_call: TRBJ2-7
d_call: -
cdr3_nt: TGTGCCAGCAGCTACCAGGGGAGCTCCTACGAGCAGTACTTC
cdr3_aa: CASSYQGSSYEQYF

clone_size: -
v_call: TRBV11-2
j_call: TRBJ2-7
d_call: -
cdr3_nt: TGTGCCAGCAGCTTTACAGGTCCTGCCTACGAGCAGTACTTC
cdr3_aa: CASSFTGPAYEQYF

clone_size: -
v_call: TRBV30
j_call: TRBJ2-2
d_call: -
cdr3_nt: TGTGCCTGGAGTGTAATTGGGGCTGAGCTGTTTTTT
cdr3_aa: CAWSVIGAELFF

clone_size: -
v_call: TRBV15
j_call: TRBJ1-2
d_call: -
cdr3_nt: TGTGCCACCAGCAGAGCAGGGAACTATGGCTACACCTTC
cdr3_aa: CATSRAGNYGYTF

clone_size: -
v_call: TRBV5-8
j_call: TRBJ2-7
d_call: -
cdr3_nt: TGTGCCAGCAGCTTCCCGGGTATCTCCTACGAGCAGTACTTC
cdr3_aa: CASSFPGISYEQYF

clone_size: -
v_call: TRBV11-2
j_call: TRBJ2-7
d_call: TRBD2
cdr3_nt: TGTGCCAGCAGGGTGGTAGCGGGAGACGGGGGCTCCTACGAGCAGTACTTC
cdr3_aa: CASRVVAGDGGSYEQYF

clone_size: -
v_call: TRBV28
j_call: TRBJ2-3
d_call: -
cdr3_nt: TGTGCCAGCAGTTTACGGCTAGAATCCCCCACAGATACGCAGTATTTT
cdr3_aa: CASSLRLESPTDTQYF

clone_size: -
v_call: TRBV27
j_call: TRBJ2-7
d_call: TRBD2
cdr3_nt: TGTGCCAGCCTGGACGGAGCGGGAGGGCCTTGGTACGAGCAGTACTTC
cdr3_aa: CASLDGAGGPWYEQYF

clone_size: -
v_call: TRBV25-1
j_call: TRBJ1-1
d_call: -
cdr3_nt: TGTGCCAGCAGCTCTTTGGGCCCCGGGGGCACTGAAGCTTTCTTT
cdr3_aa: CASSSLGPGGTEAFF

clone_size: -
v_call: TRBV28
j_call: TRBJ2-5
d_call: TRBD2
cdr3_nt: TGTGCCACCGGGACTAGCGGGAGCCAGACCCAGTACTTC
cdr3_aa: CATGTSGSQTQYF

clone_size: once
v_call: TRBV28
j_call: TRBJ2-2
d_call: -
cdr3_nt: TGTGCCAGCAGTTTTTCCGACACCAACACCGGGGAGCTGTTTTTT
cdr3_aa: CASSFSDTNTGELFF

clone_size: -
v_call: TRBV2
j_call: TRBJ1-2
d_call: TRBD1
cdr3_nt: TGTGCCGGTAAAGGACAGGGGAACTATGGCTACACCTTC
cdr3_aa: CAGKGQGNYGYTF

clone_size: once
v_call: TRBV2
j_call: TRBJ2-1
d_call: -
cdr3_nt: TGTGCCAGCAGTGACGTAGGGACGGAATACAATGAGCAGTTCTTC
cdr3_aa: CASSDVGTEYNEQFF

clone_size: -
v_call: TRBV29-1
j_call: TRBJ2-5
d_call: -
cdr3_nt: TGCAGCGTTGATGGGCAGGCCCAAGAGACCCAGTACTTC
cdr3_aa: CSVDGQAQETQYF

clone_size: -
v_call: TRBV5-1
j_call: TRBJ2-3
d_call: -
cdr3_nt: TGCGCCAGCAGCTCCCCCAACGGAGCAGATACGCAGTATTTT
cdr3_aa: CASSSPNGADTQYF

clone_size: -
v_call: TRBV7-9
j_call: TRBJ1-2
d_call: -
cdr3_nt: TGTGCCAGCGCCCCCGGGGGAGCTAACTATGGCTACACCTTC
cdr3_aa: CASAPGGANYGYTF

clone_size: -
v_call: TRBV18
j_call: TRBJ2-1
d_call: -
cdr3_nt: TGTGCCAGCTCACCACGCACGGGACCCGCCTACAATGAGCAGTTCTTC
cdr3_aa: CASSPRTGPAYNEQFF

clone_size: -
v_call: TRBV4-2
j_call: TRBJ1-2
d_call: -
cdr3_nt: TGTGCCAGCAGCCCTAACCAAGCGACAGACAGCTATGGCTACACCTTC
cdr3_aa: CASSPNQATDSYGYTF

clone_size: few
v_call: TRBV2
j_call: TRBJ2-7
d_call: -
cdr3_nt: TGTGCCAGCCGCCCCCGCTCGGGCGAGCAGTACTTC
cdr3_aa: CASRPRSGEQYF

clone_size: -
v_call: TRBV10-3
j_call: TRBJ2-1
d_call: TRBD1
cdr3_nt: TGTGCCATCAGTGAGTTGGGACAGGGGGGCTACAATGAGCAGTTCTTC
cdr3_aa: CAISELGQGGYNEQFF

clone_size: -
v_call: TRBV5-5
j_call: TRBJ1-2
d_call: -
cdr3_nt: TGTGCCAGCAGCTTGGGGACGGAAGTCTATGGCTACACCTTC
cdr3_aa: CASSLGTEVYGYTF

clone_size: -
v_call: TRBV11-3
j_call: TRBJ2-7
d_call: -
cdr3_nt: TGTGCCAGCAGCCCCGGACCGGGCTGCTACGAGCAGTACTTC
cdr3_aa: CASSPGPGCYEQYF

clone_size: -
v_call: TRBV15
j_call: TRBJ2-7
d_call: TRBD2
cdr3_nt: TGTGCCACCAGCGGAGACCGGCTAGCGGGATGGGAGCAGTACTTC
cdr3_aa: CATSGDRLAGWEQYF

clone_size: -
v_call: TRBV5-1
j_call: TRBJ2-2
d_call: -
cdr3_nt: TGCGCCAGCAGCCCCTGGCCGACTACAAATGATGGGGAGCTGTTTTTT
cdr3_aa: CASSPWPTTNDGELFF

clone_size: -
v_call: TRBV7-9
j_call: TRBJ2-1
d_call: -
cdr3_nt: TGTGCCAGCAGCCCTCACCCATCCGGGGGTAGCTCCTACAATGAGCAGTTCTTC
cdr3_aa: CASSPHPSGGSSYNEQFF

clone_size: -
v_call: TRBV11-2
j_call: TRBJ1-2
d_call: -
cdr3_nt: TGTGCCAGCAGCACCGCCAACAGGGAGCCTAACTATGGCTACACCTTC
cdr3_aa: CASSTANREPNYGYTF

clone_size: -
v_call: TRBV27
j_call: TRBJ2-1
d_call: -
cdr3_nt: TGTGCCAGCAGTCACCAGGGGCGTCCTCAGTTCTTC
cdr3_aa: CASSHQGRPQFF

clone_size: -
v_call: TRBV19
j_call: TRBJ2-2
d_call: TRBD2
cdr3_nt: TGTGCCAGTAGTACACCCCCCGGCGGGAGGGCCCGGAACACCGGGGAGCTGTTTTTT
cdr3_aa: CASSTPPGGRARNTGELFF

clone_size: -
v_call: TRBV27
j_call: TRBJ2-1
d_call: TRBD2
cdr3_nt: TGTGCCAGCAGTGCGGTAGCGGGAGATGGCTACAATGAGCAGTTCTTC
cdr3_aa: CASSAVAGDGYNEQFF

clone_size: -
v_call: TRBV27
j_call: TRBJ2-1
d_call: TRBD2
cdr3_nt: TGTGCCAGCAGTTTCGGTGGGAGGGCCGACAATGAGCAGTTCTTC
cdr3_aa: CASSFGGRADNEQFF

clone_size: -
v_call: TRBV5-1
j_call: TRBJ2-5
d_call: TRBD2
cdr3_nt: TGCGCCAGTTCAGCCGGGACTAATCAAGAGACCCAGTACTTC
cdr3_aa: CASSAGTNQETQYF

clone_size: -
v_call: TRBV11-3
j_call: TRBJ1-5
d_call: -
cdr3_nt: TGTGCCAGCAGCCCCCTTGGGGGTCTCGGCAATCAGCCCCAGCATTTT
cdr3_aa: CASSPLGGLGNQPQHF